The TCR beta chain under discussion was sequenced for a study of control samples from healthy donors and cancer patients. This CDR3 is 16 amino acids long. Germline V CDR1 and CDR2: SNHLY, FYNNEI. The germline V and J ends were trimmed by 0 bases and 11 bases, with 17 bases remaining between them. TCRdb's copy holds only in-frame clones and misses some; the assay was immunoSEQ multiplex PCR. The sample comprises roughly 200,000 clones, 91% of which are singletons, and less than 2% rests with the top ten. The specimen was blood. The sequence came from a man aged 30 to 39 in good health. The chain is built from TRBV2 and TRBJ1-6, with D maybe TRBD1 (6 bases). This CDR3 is CASSEALGGLGPPLHF. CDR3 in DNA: TGTGCCAGCAGTGAAGCGCTCGGGGGCTTGGGACCACCCCTCCACTTT.